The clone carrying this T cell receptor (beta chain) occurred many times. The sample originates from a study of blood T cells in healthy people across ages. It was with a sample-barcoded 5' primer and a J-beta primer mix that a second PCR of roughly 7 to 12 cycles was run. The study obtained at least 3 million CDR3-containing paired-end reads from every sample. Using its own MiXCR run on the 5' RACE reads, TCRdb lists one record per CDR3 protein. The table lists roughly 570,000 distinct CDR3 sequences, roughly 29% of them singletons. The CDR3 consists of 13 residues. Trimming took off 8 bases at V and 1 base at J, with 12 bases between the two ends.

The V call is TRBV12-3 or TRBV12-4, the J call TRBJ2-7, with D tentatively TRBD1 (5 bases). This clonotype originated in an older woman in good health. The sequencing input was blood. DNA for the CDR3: TGTGCCAGCCTGACCCAGGGTTCCTACGAGCAGTACTTC. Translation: CASLTQGSYEQYF.